This TCR beta chain was profiled in a study of T cell responses to AZD1222 COVID-19 vaccine. Findings and limits, study-wide: Mostly white British, mostly female donors; authors suggested clonal diversity may be underestimated.

Method: immunoSEQ multiplex PCR; TCRdb's copy keeps in-frame clones and lacks some. This table holds roughly 100,000 clones, 75% to 90% found once. Turning to this clone: Its antigen is currently unknown. The sample carries other DNA sequences with the same CDR3.

This CDR3 contains 14 residues. Germline V gene lookup returns CDR1 SGHRS and CDR2 YFSETQ. V shed 0 bases, J shed 3 bases, and the junction held 2 bases outside the gene matches. The sample was peripheral blood, taken on day 0 of AZD1222 vaccination. The chain uses TRBV5-1 and TRBJ2-7, with TRBD1 matching 8 bases. The origin of this receptor is an adult in good health. The CDR3 region has the DNA TGCGCCAGCAGCTTGGTAGGACAGGGCTACGAGCAGTACTTC. This encodes CASSLVGQGYEQYF.